Listed below are T cell receptor beta chains from one sample, sequenced in a study of blood T cells in healthy people across ages. One entry per CDR3 protein results from TCRdb running MiXCR on the 5' RACE reads. The sample holds around 1,800,000 distinct CDR3 sequences, about 39% seen once. The sample comprised blood. The source of these receptors is a human donor in good health. Each CDR3 is given with its conserved first and last residue. A D gene is named only where the DNA matches it firmly. Clone size is stated in some rows and not others, as once, few, many or a class when expanded.

J	length	V	D	size	DNA	CDR3
TRBJ1-4	15	TRBV20-1	TRBD1	few	TGCAGTGCTCAACGTTCGCCGGGACAGGGGGGAAAACTGTTTTTT	CSAQRSPGQGGKLFF
TRBJ2-3	15	TRBV4-1	-	-	TGCGCCAGCAGCCAAGGCCCACGATACACAGATACGCAGTATTTT	CASSQGPRYTDTQYF
TRBJ2-6	16	TRBV12-3/TRBV12-4	-	few	TGTGCCAGCAGTTCAAGAGGGTTTTCTGGGGCCAACGTCCTGACTTTC	CASSSRGFSGANVLTF
TRBJ2-5	16	TRBV7-2	TRBD1	-	TGTGCCAGCAGCACAGTAGACAGGGGGCTAGGGGAGACTCAGTACTTC	CASSTVDRGLGETQYF
TRBJ2-1	16	TRBV6-5	TRBD1	many	TGTGCCAGCAGTTACGGATGGACAGGGGTCGGGGATGAGCAGTTCTTC	CASSYGWTGVGDEQFF
TRBJ1-1	12	TRBV20-1	-	-	TGCAGTGCTCCTCGCTCCAACACTGAAGCTTTCTTT	CSAPRSNTEAFF
TRBJ2-7	12	TRBV12-3/TRBV12-4	TRBD1	few	TGTGCCAGCAGCGATGACAGGGTGTGGCAGTACTTC	CASSDDRVWQYF
TRBJ1-5	13	TRBV5-5	-	-	TGTGCCAGCAGCTTTTCCACCAATCAGCCCCAGCATTTT	CASSFSTNQPQHF
TRBJ2-1	15	TRBV7-3	-	few	TGTGCCAGCAGCCTCTCTGGGGTAGCCTCGGTTGAGCAGTTCTTC	CASSLSGVASVEQFF
TRBJ2-4	16	TRBV20-1	TRBD2	many	TGCAGTGCTCGAAACCAGCGGGGGGGCCTCTCGAACATTCAGTACTTC	CSARNQRGGLSNIQYF
TRBJ2-1	15	TRBV5-8	-	-	TGTGCCAGCAGCAAAGACAGTCTCTCCTACAATGAGCAGTTCTTC	CASSKDSLSYNEQFF
TRBJ2-1	14	TRBV28	-	-	TGTGCCAGCAGTTTGCCGGACCCCTACAATGAGCAGTTCTTC	CASSLPDPYNEQFF
TRBJ2-3	17	TRBV7-8	-	-	TGTGCCAGCAGCTTACTCGGCAGTCGGGGGGACACAGATACGCGGTATTTT	CASSLLGSRGDTDTRYF
TRBJ2-7	13	TRBV25-1	-	-	TGTGCCAGCAGTGAAGGGGTGGCTGGCGAGCAGTACTTC	CASSEGVAGEQYF
TRBJ2-3	14	TRBV15	TRBD2	-	TGTGCCACCCGGGGGGGCCGCGTCACAGATACGCAGTATTTT	CATRGGRVTDTQYF
TRBJ2-1	17	TRBV4-3	TRBD2	-	TGCGCCAGCAGCCCACGAGTGTATAGCGGGGGGTTCAATGAGCAGTTCTTC	CASSPRVYSGGFNEQFF
TRBJ1-2	15	TRBV5-1	-	-	TGCGCCAGCAGCTTGGGGGTCAGGGGCACCTATGGCTACACCTTC	CASSLGVRGTYGYTF
TRBJ2-1	16	TRBV7-2	-	-	TGTGCCAGCAGCCTTAGGTGGCACCTCTCCTACAATGAGCAGTTCTTC	CASSLRWHLSYNEQFF
TRBJ2-5	13	TRBV12-3/TRBV12-4	-	-	TGTGCCAGCAGGTCCGGGTTCACAGAGACCCAGTACTTC	CASRSGFTETQYF
TRBJ2-3	21	TRBV27	-	-	TGTGCCAGCAGTTCCCTGGACTTCGGCCTATCTCCGGCTGGAGTCACAGATACGCAGTATTTT	CASSSLDFGLSPAGVTDTQYF
TRBJ2-3	13	TRBV28	-	-	TGTGCCAGCATCAACGCCGGGCCAGGGACGCAGTATTTT	CASINAGPGTQYF
TRBJ1-2	12	TRBV6-5	-	few	TGTGCCAGCAGTTACCCAGGGTTAGGCTACACCTTC	CASSYPGLGYTF
TRBJ1-2	14	TRBV5-1	-	few	TGCGCCAGCAGCACACGAACAGGGATCGATGGCTACACCTTC	CASSTRTGIDGYTF
TRBJ2-1	15	TRBV9	TRBD1	-	TGTGCCAGCAGCGTAGAAGGACAGGGGAACAATGAGCAGTTCTTC	CASSVEGQGNNEQFF